What follows describes a single T cell receptor beta chain. Its antigen is unknown. The data stem from a study of CD8 T cells in ankylosing spondylitis. The study's findings and limits: Peripheral blood held disease-linked clones only at relatively low frequency, and these were CD8+.

Germline V gene lookup returns CDR1 DFQATT and CDR2 SNEGSKA (reference sequence). The CDR3 covers 16 residues. Trimming removed 5 bases from V and 4 bases from J, with 21 bases in between. TCRdb ran MiXCR on the 5' RACE reads and lists one entry per CDR3 protein. This sample has roughly 130,000 distinct CDR3 sequences, with approximately 9.7% found just once. This sequence originates from a male donor with ankylosing spondylitis or in good health (not recorded which). The chain joins TRBV20-1 to TRBJ1-5, with a weak D call TRBD1 (6 bases). The specimen sequenced was blood, either unsorted or a sorted T cell fraction (not recorded which). CDR3: CSAGGGSRAPNQPQHF. The CDR3 nucleotides read TGCAGTGCTGGAGGGGGAAGTCGAGCCCCAAATCAGCCCCAGCATTTT.